The next 7 T cell receptor beta chains were all read from a single sample in a study of blood T cell repertoires in COVID-19. Assay: immunoSEQ multiplex PCR; the TCRdb copy retains only in-frame clones and omits some. The sample gives 200,000 or so clones, around 86% of which show up once; over 3% is in the top ten. The specimen was PBMCs or T cells enriched from blood (not recorded which). These receptors came from a woman between 35 and 50 years old with acute COVID-19.

V is TRBV2 and J is TRBJ2-3; tentatively, D is TRBD1 (6 bases). The CDR3 sequence is 16 residues long. V gave up 2 bases and J gave up 6 bases, with 18 bases separating them. Per germline, CDR1 SNHLY and CDR2 FYNNEI. The CDR3 region is CASSENRDKLGDTQYF. The CDR3 DNA reads as TGTGCCAGCAGTGAAAACCGGGACAAACTAGGGGATACGCAGTATTTT.

In this sample, this clone turned up once. V is TRBV19 and J is TRBJ2-1; D gene ambiguous. Germline loops: CDR1 LNHDA, CDR2 SQIVND (reference sequence). The V and J ends lost 1 base and 3 bases respectively, with 7 bases between them. There are 14 residues in the CDR3. The CDR3 is CASSIVYSYNEQFF. CDR3 sequence (DNA): TGTGCCAGTAGTATAGTTTACAGCTACAATGAGCAGTTCTTC.

The chain uses TRBV24-1 and TRBJ2-3; TRBD1 is a possible D gene (8 bases). Between the trimmed V and J ends, which lost 4 bases and 2 bases, there was a span of 18 bases. Germline CDR1 reads KGHDR; CDR2 reads SFDVKD. The CDR3 sequence is 17 residues long. The CDR3 region is CATSDPGQGGNTDTQYF. For the CDR3, the DNA is TGTGCCACCAGTGACCCCGGACAGGGAGGGAACACAGATACGCAGTATTTT.

CDR3 region: CATSRELTQEKLFF. In DNA form, the CDR3 reads TGTGCCACCAGCAGAGAGCTCACACAGGAAAAACTGTTTTTT. The V call is TRBV15, the J call TRBJ1-4, with D uncertain. CDR3 length equals 14 residues. Between the trimmed V and J ends, which lost 0 bases and 8 bases, there was a span of 10 bases. Germline values: CDR1 LNHNV, CDR2 YYDKDF (reference sequence).

The chain combines TRBV11-2 with TRBJ2-3; tentative D call: TRBD1 (6 bases). CDR3 length: 16 residues. CDR1 and CDR2 from the germline V gene are SGHAT and FQNNGV. The V gene lost 4 bases and the J gene lost 1 base, with 15 bases spanning the gap. This CDR3 reads CASSSQSGGRTDTQYF. DNA of the CDR3: TGTGCCAGCAGCTCACAGTCTGGGGGCCGCACAGATACGCAGTATTTT.

The chain uses TRBV5-1 and TRBJ1-1; 7 bases line up with TRBD1. This CDR3 region has 16 residues. Germline V lookup: CDR1 SGHRS, CDR2 YFSETQ. V lost 2 bases and J lost 2; bases outside the gene matches: 9. CDR3 in amino acids: CASSLQGRGVNTEAFF. As DNA, the CDR3 is TGCGCCAGCAGCTTACAGGGGCGAGGGGTTAACACTGAAGCTTTCTTT.

The rearrangement links TRBV15 to TRBJ1-1; 7 positions agree with TRBD1. The CDR3 has 13 amino acids. J was trimmed by 2 bases and V by 7 bases; bases with no gene match: 4. CDR1 is LNHNV, CDR2 YYDKDF, per germline (reference sequence). This CDR3 is CATNQGGNTEAFF. CDR3 sequence (DNA): TGTGCCACCAATCAGGGGGGTAACACTGAAGCTTTCTTT.